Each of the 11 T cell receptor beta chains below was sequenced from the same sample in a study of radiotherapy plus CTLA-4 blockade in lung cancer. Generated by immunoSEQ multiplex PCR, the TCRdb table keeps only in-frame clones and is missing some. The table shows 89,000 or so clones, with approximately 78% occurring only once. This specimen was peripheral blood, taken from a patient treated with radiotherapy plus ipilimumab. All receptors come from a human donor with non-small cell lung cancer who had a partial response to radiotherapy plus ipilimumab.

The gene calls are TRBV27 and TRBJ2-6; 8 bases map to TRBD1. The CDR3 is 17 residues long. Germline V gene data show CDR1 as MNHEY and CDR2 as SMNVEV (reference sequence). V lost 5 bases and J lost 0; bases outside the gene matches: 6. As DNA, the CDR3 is TGTGCCAGCAGTGGGCAGGGGGCTCGCTCTGGGGCCAACGTCCTGACTTTC. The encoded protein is CASSGQGARSGANVLTF.

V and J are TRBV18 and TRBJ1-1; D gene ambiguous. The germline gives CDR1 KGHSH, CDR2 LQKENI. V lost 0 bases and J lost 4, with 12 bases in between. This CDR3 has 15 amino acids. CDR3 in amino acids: CASSPPRVLSTEAFF. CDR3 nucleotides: TGTGCCAGCTCACCACCGCGGGTTTTGAGCACTGAAGCTTTCTTT.

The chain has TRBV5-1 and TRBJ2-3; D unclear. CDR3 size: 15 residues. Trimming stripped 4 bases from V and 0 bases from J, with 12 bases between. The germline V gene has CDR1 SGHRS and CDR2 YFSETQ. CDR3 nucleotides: TGCGCCAGCAGCCCGCTTATAGCTAGCACAGATACGCAGTATTTT. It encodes CASSPLIASTDTQYF.

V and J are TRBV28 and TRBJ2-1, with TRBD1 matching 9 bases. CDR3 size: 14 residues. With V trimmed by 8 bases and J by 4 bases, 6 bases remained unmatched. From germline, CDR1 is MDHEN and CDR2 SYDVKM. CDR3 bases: TGTGCCAGCCTCCGGGACAGGGCTTACAATGAGCAGTTCTTC. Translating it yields CASLRDRAYNEQFF.

The CDR3 DNA is TGTGCCAGTAGGGCCTTTGGGACAGCGTCTAACTATGGCTACACCTTC. This codes for CASRAFGTASNYGYTF. V is TRBV19 and J is TRBJ1-2; the match to TRBD1 covers 7 bases. The CDR3 length is 16 residues. The junction had 10 bases not matched to a gene; V was cut back by 6 bases and J by 0 bases. Germline values: CDR1 LNHDA, CDR2 SQIVND (reference sequence).

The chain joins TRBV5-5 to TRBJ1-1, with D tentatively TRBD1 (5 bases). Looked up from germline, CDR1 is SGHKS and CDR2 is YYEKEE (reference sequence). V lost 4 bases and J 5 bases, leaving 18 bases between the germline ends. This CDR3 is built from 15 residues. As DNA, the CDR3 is TGTGCCAGCAGCCTGATATCAGGGTTGGGGACTGAAGCTTTCTTT. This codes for CASSLISGLGTEAFF.

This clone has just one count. The CDR3 region has the DNA TGTGCCAGCAGCTCAACAGCATACTATGGCTACACCTTC. This encodes CASSSTAYYGYTF. The chain uses TRBV7-2 and TRBJ1-2; D ambiguous. The CDR3 spans 13 residues. Trimming took 4 bases from V and 3 from J, leaving 9 bases between them. Germline CDR1 and CDR2: SGHTA and FQGNSA.

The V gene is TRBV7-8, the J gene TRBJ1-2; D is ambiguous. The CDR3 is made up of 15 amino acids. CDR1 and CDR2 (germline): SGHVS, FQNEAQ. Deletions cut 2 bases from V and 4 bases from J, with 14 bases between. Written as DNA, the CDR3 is TGTGCCAGCAGCTTACGGTTTGCGGTAGGCTATGGCTACACCTTC. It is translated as CASSLRFAVGYGYTF.

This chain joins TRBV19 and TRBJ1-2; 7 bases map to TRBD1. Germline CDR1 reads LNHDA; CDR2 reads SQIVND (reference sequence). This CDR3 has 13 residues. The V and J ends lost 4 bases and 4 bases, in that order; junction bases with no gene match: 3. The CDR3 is CASSRDSFYGYTF. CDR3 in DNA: TGTGCCAGTAGTAGGGACAGCTTCTATGGCTACACCTTC.

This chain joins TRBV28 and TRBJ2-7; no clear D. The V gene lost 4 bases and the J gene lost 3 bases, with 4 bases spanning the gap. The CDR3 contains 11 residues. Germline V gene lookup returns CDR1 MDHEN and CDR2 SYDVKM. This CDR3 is CASSYSYEQYF. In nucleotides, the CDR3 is TGTGCCAGCAGTTACAGCTACGAGCAGTACTTC.

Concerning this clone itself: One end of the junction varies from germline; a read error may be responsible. CDR3 bases: TGTGCCAGAAGCTTGGGACAGGGTCGGGGCTCCTATAATTCACCCCTCCACTTT. This gives the protein CARSLGQGRGSYNSPLHF. The chain carries TRBV5-4 and TRBJ1-6, with 9 bases fitting TRBD1. The CDR3 is 18 residues long. CDR1 and CDR2 (germline): SGHNT, YYREEE (reference sequence). The full variable domain, in which reference TRBV5-4 and TRBJ1-6 provide the parts outside the CDR3, is ETGVTQSPTHLIKTRGQQVTLRCSSQSGHNTVSWYQQALGQGPQFIFQYYREEENGRGNFPPRFSGLQFPNYSSELNVNALELDDSALYLCARSLGQGRGSYNSPLHFGNGTRLTVT.